This passage covers 23 T cell receptor beta chains from one sample sequenced in a study of circulating CD8 cells and anti-PD-1 response in melanoma. From live CD3+CD8+TCRalphabeta+ cells, four PD-1 and/or TIGIT subsets were sorted. Using around 15 ng of total RNA, TCR libraries were made with the QIAseq Immune Repertoire TCR panel. Each CDR3 protein is one row after TCRdb ran MiXCR on the reads. The profile shows roughly 470 distinct CDR3 sequences, 7% to 10% of them singletons. The starting material was CD8+ T cells from PBMCs, obtained at baseline or after one month of anti-PD-1 therapy (not recorded which). The source of these receptors is a human donor with melanoma.

The sample holds a few counts of this clonotype. V gene TRBV2 combines with J gene TRBJ1-5; a possible D gene is TRBD1 (5 bases). The CDR3 extends over 15 amino acids. CDR1 and CDR2 from the germline V gene are SNHLY and FYNNEI. Trimming left V 5 bases short and J 0 bases short, with 11 bases between. CDR3: CASSLTVNSNQPQHF. The CDR3, as DNA: TGTGCCAGCAGTCTGACAGTGAATAGCAATCAGCCCCAGCATTTT.

By frequency in the sample, this clonotype is medium-sized. J is TRBJ2-3 and V is TRBV4-3; D is unclear. The CDR3 totals 14 residues. Trimming stripped 0 bases from V and 2 bases from J, with 6 bases between. Germline V gives CDR1 LGHNA, CDR2 YSLEER. The CDR3: CASSQEILTDTQYF. Written as DNA, the CDR3 is TGCGCCAGCAGCCAAGAGATCCTCACAGATACGCAGTATTTT.

Within the sample, this clonotype is large. The genes are TRBV29-1 and TRBJ2-7; TRBD1 agrees at 7 bases. The CDR3 sequence is 14 residues long. V shed 4 bases and J 2 bases; nucleotides not matched to a gene: 8. CDR1 and CDR2 (germline): SQVTM, ANQGSEA. This chain's CDR3 is CSVGAETGTYEQYF. The CDR3 region has the DNA TGCAGCGTTGGAGCGGAGACAGGGACCTACGAGCAGTACTTC.

This clonotype is labeled medium-sized. The CDR3 nucleotides read TGTGCCAGCAGCTTAGATAATCGGGCTGAGCAGTACTTC. Protein product: CASSLDNRAEQYF. The J gene is TRBJ2-7, the V gene TRBV7-9; the D is unclear. CDR3 size: 13 residues. CDR1 and CDR2 (germline): SEHNR, FQNEAQ (reference sequence). V lost 1 base and J 7 bases, leaving 11 bases between the germline ends. Variable domain in full (rest from reference TRBV7-9 and TRBJ2-7): DTGVSQNPRHKITKRGQNVTFRCDPISEHNRLYWYRQTLGQGPEFLTYFQNEAQLEKSRLLSDRFSAERPKGSFSTLEIQRTEQGDSAMYLCASSLDNRAEQYFGPGTRLTVT.

To note about this clonotype: A much larger clone lies a single base off, so this may be a read error. This rearrangement joins TRBV19 to TRBJ2-1; 8 positions agree with TRBD2. Germline V gene lookup returns CDR1 LNHDA and CDR2 SQIVND (reference sequence). The ends lost 5 bases at V and 1 base at J; junction bases unmatched: 4. The CDR3 sequence is 15 residues long. CDR3 sequence: CASSRPSGSYNEQFF. CDR3 in DNA: TGTGCCAGTAGTCGGCCTAGCGGGTCCTACAATGAGCAGTTCTTC.

This chain connects TRBV28 to TRBJ1-6, with 8 bases that match TRBD1. The CDR3 is 14 amino acids. J was trimmed by 10 bases and V by 1 base; bases with no gene match: 3. Germline assignment: CDR1 MDHEN and CDR2 SYDVKM. As DNA, the CDR3 is TGTGCCAGCAGTTTATTGACAGGGGTCTCACCCCTCCACTTT. It yields the protein CASSLLTGVSPLHF.

This clonotype was detected only a few times. The chain combines TRBV28 with TRBJ1-5; no definite D call. V lost 2 bases to trimming and J lost 4 bases, with 9 bases between them. The CDR3 totals 14 residues. Germline assignment: CDR1 MDHEN and CDR2 SYDVKM. The CDR3 spells CASSLRGYNQPQHF. CDR3 nucleotide sequence: TGTGCCAGCAGTTTACGTGGTTATAATCAGCCCCAGCATTTT.

This clonotype was counted between two and nine times. This chain links TRBV2 with TRBJ1-5; D is uncertain. The ends were cut back, 3 bases at V and 0 bases at J, with 9 bases in the middle. The CDR3 totals 15 residues. Germline CDR1 reads SNHLY; CDR2 reads FYNNEI. CDR3 nucleotide sequence: TGTGCCAGCAGTGAGGTCATCCTTAGCAATCAGCCCCAGCATTTT. Residues: CASSEVILSNQPQHF.

By share, this clonotype counts as hyperexpanded (1% or more). V and J are TRBV19 and TRBJ2-1; TRBD2 matches 8 bases. The CDR3 has 15 residues. Germline V gene data show CDR1 as LNHDA and CDR2 as SQIVND (reference sequence). V lost 8 bases to trimming and J lost 4 bases; unmatched junction nucleotides: 10. CDR3 sequence: CASSATSGLYNEQFF. The CDR3 bases are TGTGCCAGTTCTGCTACTAGCGGACTATACAATGAGCAGTTCTTC.

In its sample, this clonotype ranks as large. V gene TRBV2 combines with J gene TRBJ1-4; D is perhaps TRBD1 (5 bases). Per germline, CDR1 SNHLY and CDR2 FYNNEI. The length of the CDR3 is 14 residues. V gave up 3 bases and J gave up 5 bases, with 10 bases separating them. The CDR3 region has the DNA TGTGCCAGCAGTGATCCCAGGGAAAATGAAAAACTGTTTTTT. As protein: CASSDPRENEKLFF. The full variable domain, rest sourced from reference TRBV2 and TRBJ1-4, is EPEVTQTPSHQVTQMGQEVILRCVPISNHLYFYWYRQILGQKVEFLVSFYNNEISEKSEIFDDQFSVERPDGSNFTLKIRSTKLEDSAMYFCASSDPRENEKLFFGSGTQLSVL.

This clonotype is large (0.1 to 1%) within its sample. The genes are TRBV19 and TRBJ1-1; the D gene is possibly TRBD1 (5 bases). The CDR3 runs 16 residues. Germline V CDR1 and CDR2: LNHDA, SQIVND (reference sequence). V was pared by 7 bases and J by 2 bases, with 20 bases between. The CDR3 reads CASNRDGKGINTEAFF. The CDR3 DNA sequence: TGTGCCAGTAACCGGGACGGGAAAGGTATAAACACTGAAGCTTTCTTT.

The CDR3 bases are TGTGCCTGGAGTGGGAACGGGGACTATGGCTACACCTTC. Its protein is CAWSGNGDYGYTF. This sequence joins TRBV30 and TRBJ1-2; D is undetermined. The CDR3 is 13 residues long. CDR1 and CDR2 from the germline V gene are GTSNPN and SVGIG (reference sequence). Trimming took 1 base from V and 3 from J, leaving 9 bases between them. The full variable domain, rest sourced from reference TRBV30 and TRBJ1-2, is SQTIHQWPATLVQPVGSPLSLECTVEGTSNPNLYWYRQAAGRGLQLLFYSVGIGQISSEVPQNLSASRPQDRQFILSSKKLLLSDSGFYLCAWSGNGDYGYTFGSGTRLTVV.

In its sample, this clonotype was seen a few times. J is TRBJ2-7 and V is TRBV28, with 7 bases identical to TRBD2. V shed 1 base, J shed 3 bases, and the junction held 3 bases outside the gene matches. In germline, CDR1 is MDHEN, CDR2 SYDVKM. This CDR3 is 14 amino acids long. CDR3 in amino acids: CASSLSGGGYEQYF. For the CDR3, the DNA is TGTGCCAGCAGTTTATCGGGGGGTGGCTACGAGCAGTACTTC.

The count of this clonotype is one. It may be a read error: a sequence one base away is much more abundant. The V and J genes are TRBV2 and TRBJ2-2, with D tentatively TRBD2 (6 bases). Germline V lookup: CDR1 SNHLY, CDR2 FYNNEI. The CDR3 is 12 amino acids. The CDR3 here is CASSEAGGELLF. The DNA for the CDR3 is TGTGCCAGCAGTGAAGCGGGCGGGGAGCTGCTTTTT.

Comment on this clonotype: A read error is possible here, since a much larger clone lies one base away. The CDR3 is CASSIVGRQPQHF. CDR3 DNA sequence: TGTGCCAGTAGTATCGTAGGAAGGCAGCCCCAGCATTTT. The chain recombines TRBV19 with TRBJ1-5; D is uncertain. V was trimmed by 3 bases and J by 7 bases, leaving 10 bases between them. The germline V gene encodes CDR1 LNHDA and CDR2 SQIVND (reference sequence). This CDR3 is 13 amino acids long.

This clonotype qualifies as large (0.1 to 1%). The chain uses TRBV2 and TRBJ2-7, with 9 bases identical to TRBD1. The CDR3 runs to 18 residues. CDR1 is SNHLY, CDR2 FYNNEI, per germline. CDR3 DNA sequence: TGTGCATCAAATCTGATTCAAGGACAGGGGAGGAGGACCTACGAGCAGTACTTC. Translating it yields CASNLIQGQGRRTYEQYF.

The chain recombines TRBV12-3 or TRBV12-4 with TRBJ1-2, with 9 bases fitting TRBD1. Losses at the gene ends were 5 bases for V and 6 bases for J; bases not matched to a gene: 10. The CDR3 covers 15 residues. Written as DNA, the CDR3 is TGTGCCAGCAGTCAACCCCCGGGACAGGGTAATGGCTACACCTTC. Amino acids: CASSQPPGQGNGYTF.

The chain uses TRBV27 and TRBJ2-7; 7 positions match TRBD1. Germline V gene data show CDR1 as MNHEY and CDR2 as SMNVEV (reference sequence). J lost 6 bases, V lost 0 bases, and 8 bases had no gene match. The CDR3 spans 15 residues. The CDR3 nucleotides are TGTGCCAGCAGTTTATCACAGGGGCTTCGGGGCGAGCAGTACTTC. This sequence encodes CASSLSQGLRGEQYF.

A few counts support this clonotype. This chain uses TRBV27 with TRBJ1-1, with 9 bases lining up with TRBD1. The CDR3 runs 14 residues. V trimming: 6 bases; J trimming: 3 bases; junction bases outside the gene matches: 5. In germline, CDR1 is MNHEY, CDR2 SMNVEV (reference sequence). This chain's CDR3 is CASSNRDRDTEAFF. The CDR3 nucleotides are TGTGCCAGCAGCAACCGGGACAGGGACACTGAAGCTTTCTTT.

By its share, this clonotype is large. This chain joins TRBV7-9 and TRBJ2-1; the D gene is possibly TRBD2 (5 bases). The V and J ends lost 5 bases and 0 bases respectively, with 14 bases between them. CDR3 length equals 16 residues. Germline V CDR1 and CDR2: SEHNR, FQNEAQ (reference sequence). The CDR3 DNA sequence: TGTGCCAGCAGCGGGCTACGGGGTAGCTCCTACAATGAGCAGTTCTTC. It is translated as CASSGLRGSSYNEQFF.

The chain couples TRBV28 to TRBJ2-1; 16 bases align to TRBD2. This CDR3 spans 18 amino acids. V was clipped by 6 bases and J by 4 bases; unmatched bases: 9. Germline CDR1 reads MDHEN; CDR2 reads SYDVKM. DNA for the CDR3: TGTGCCAGCAGACCCGAGGGACTAGCGGGGGGGCTATACAATGAGCAGTTCTTC. Translated, it gives CASRPEGLAGGLYNEQFF.

Within the sample, this clonotype is medium-sized. This chain links TRBV19 with TRBJ2-1; 11 nucleotides line up with TRBD2. CDR3 length: 15 amino acids. Germline V gene data show CDR1 as LNHDA and CDR2 as SQIVND (reference sequence). V dropped 3 bases and J dropped 3; count of bases not matched to a gene: 1. The CDR3 region has the DNA TGTGCCAGTAGTATGACTAGCGGGGACTACAATGAGCAGTTCTTC. Amino acids: CASSMTSGDYNEQFF.

In this sample, this clonotype is large (0.1 to 1%). The CDR3 region is CASSPRQGWYEQYF. The CDR3 DNA reads as TGTGCCAGCAGCCCTCGACAGGGGTGGTACGAGCAGTACTTC. The chain recombines TRBV7-2 with TRBJ2-7; 8 positions agree with TRBD1. Unmatched junction bases numbered 7, after V lost 5 bases and J lost 4 bases. CDR3 size: 14 residues. The V gene's germline CDR1 is SGHTA and CDR2 FQGNSA.